The T cell receptor beta chain under discussion was sequenced for a study of cytomegalovirus exposure and HLA in healthy donors. Study-wide findings and caveats: Associated with cytomegalovirus, according to the listing, were 170 or so TCR beta chains. In vitro, three CMV-associated chains proved specific for CMV antigens.

Profiling relied on immunoSEQ multiplex PCR, and the TCRdb table lists in-frame clones only, not all of them. The profile shows about 92,000 clones, roughly 92% of them singletons. Comment on this clone: Its target is unknown.

The CDR3 is made up of 17 amino acids. Germline assignment: CDR1 MGHRA and CDR2 YSYEKL. The junction had 11 bases not matched to a gene; V was cut back by 0 bases and J by 8 bases. Sequencing used PBMCs. The receptor was isolated from a woman in her 30s in good health and CMV-seropositive. V gene TRBV4-1 combines with J gene TRBJ2-1; 9 bases are shared with TRBD2. As DNA, the CDR3 is TGCGCCAGCAGCCAAGACAGCGCGGGAGGGGGTGGTGATGAGCAGTTCTTC. Translating it yields CASSQDSAGGGGDEQFF.